This T cell receptor beta chain was sequenced during a study of T cell responses to AZD1222 COVID-19 vaccine. Using immunoSEQ multiplex PCR, the repertoire was profiled, and TCRdb retains in-frame clones only, with some absent. The table lists about 89,000 clones, around 89% of them singletons. It was second doses at about 4 or about 12 weeks that were pooled. Only a few counts were recorded for this clone. Its specificity is unknown. V lost 6 bases and J lost 7, with 18 bases in between. This CDR3 has 14 residues. The germline V gene encodes CDR1 MNHNY and CDR2 SVGAGI (reference sequence). Findings and caveats of the study: No repertoire was sampled before or during the peak T cell response, only after it. At baseline, seropositivity was found in only a handful of AZD1222 recipients. White British ancestry dominated among donors, who included more females, and clonal diversity was possibly underestimated.

The TCR comes from an adult who received the AZD1222 COVID-19 vaccine. The sample consisted of peripheral blood, taken 28 days after the second AZD1222 dose. The chain joins TRBV6-6 to TRBJ1-2; D unclear. The CDR3 loop is CASRSGSLRGGYTF. DNA for the CDR3: TGTGCCAGCAGGTCCGGGAGCCTTCGGGGTGGCTACACCTTC.